The rows below give T cell receptor beta chains drawn from one sample of a study of a mutant IDH1 vaccine in newly diagnosed glioma. Assay used: immunoSEQ multiplex PCR; TCRdb lists only in-frame clones, some missing. The sample carries just under 95,000 clones, around 82% recorded once. The specimen comprised PBMCs, sampled from a glioma patient treated with radiotherapy, temozolomide or both. These receptors were obtained from a woman aged 45-65 years with glioma. The CDR3 runs from the conserved cysteine through the conserved F or W. D genes are given only for firm matches. Some rows mark clone size as missing; the rest say once, few, many or name a class of expanded clone.

CDR3 protein: CASSLAGRINSPLHF
CDR3 DNA: TGTGCCAGCAGCTTGGCCGGGCGGATTAATTCACCCCTCCACTTT
V gene: TRBV5-6
clone size: few
D gene: -
J gene: TRBJ1-6

CDR3 protein: CASSQGGTADTQYF
CDR3 DNA: TGCGCCAGCAGCCAGGGCGGGACAGCAGATACGCAGTATTTT
V gene: TRBV4-3
clone size: -
D gene: -
J gene: TRBJ2-3

CDR3 protein: CASENFGVGNQPQHF
CDR3 DNA: TGTGCCAGTGAAAATTTCGGGGTCGGGAATCAGCCCCAGCATTTT
V gene: TRBV19
clone size: -
D gene: -
J gene: TRBJ1-5

CDR3 protein: CASYSTGGRAEAFF
CDR3 DNA: TGTGCCAGCTACTCGACAGGGGGAAGGGCTGAAGCTTTCTTT
V gene: TRBV27
clone size: -
D gene: TRBD1
J gene: TRBJ1-1

CDR3 protein: CASRRAGADTQYF
CDR3 DNA: TGTGCCAGCAGGCGAGCAGGGGCAGATACGCAGTATTTT
V gene: TRBV9
clone size: -
D gene: -
J gene: TRBJ2-3

CDR3 protein: CASSPEGRGDNEQFF
CDR3 DNA: TGTGCCAGCAGCCCGGAGGGGCGGGGGGACAATGAGCAGTTCTTC
V gene: TRBV9
clone size: -
D gene: TRBD2
J gene: TRBJ2-1

CDR3 protein: CASSVGSGGGASTDTQYF
CDR3 DNA: TGTGCCAGCAGCGTAGGGAGCGGGGGGGGTGCTAGCACAGATACGCAGTATTTT
V gene: TRBV9
clone size: -
D gene: TRBD2
J gene: TRBJ2-3

CDR3 protein: CASSRWDSYGYTF
CDR3 DNA: TGTGCCAGTAGTAGATGGGACAGCTATGGCTACACCTTC
V gene: TRBV19
clone size: once
D gene: TRBD1
J gene: TRBJ1-2

CDR3 protein: CASSFTGTSSYEQYF
CDR3 DNA: TGCGCCAGCAGCTTCACCGGGACCAGCTCCTACGAGCAGTACTTC
V gene: TRBV4-1
clone size: once
D gene: -
J gene: TRBJ2-7

CDR3 protein: CASSKGDEQYF
CDR3 DNA: TGTGCCAGCAGCAAAGGAGACGAGCAGTACTTC
V gene: TRBV21-1
clone size: -
D gene: -
J gene: TRBJ2-7

CDR3 protein: CASSATDRESSEQYF
CDR3 DNA: TGTGCCAGCAGCGCCACGGACAGGGAGTCCTCCGAGCAGTACTTC
V gene: TRBV9
clone size: -
D gene: TRBD1
J gene: TRBJ2-7

CDR3 protein: CASSYSQLNEQFF
CDR3 DNA: TGTGCCAGCAGTTACTCGCAGTTAAATGAGCAGTTCTTC
V gene: TRBV6-6
clone size: -
D gene: -
J gene: TRBJ2-1

CDR3 protein: CSVGGVWDRVADTQYF
CDR3 DNA: TGCAGCGTTGGGGGGGTATGGGACAGGGTTGCAGATACGCAGTATTTT
V gene: TRBV29-1
clone size: -
D gene: TRBD1
J gene: TRBJ2-3

CDR3 protein: CASSSEGGAWETQYF
CDR3 DNA: TGTGCCAGCAGCTCCGAGGGGGGGGCGTGGGAGACCCAGTACTTC
V gene: TRBV7-2
clone size: -
D gene: -
J gene: TRBJ2-5

CDR3 protein: CASSFSSSGITYNEQFF
CDR3 DNA: TGCGCCAGCAGCTTCTCGTCTAGCGGGATTACTTACAATGAGCAGTTCTTC
V gene: TRBV5-1
clone size: -
D gene: TRBD2
J gene: TRBJ2-1

CDR3 protein: CASTSSAGRSPLHF
CDR3 DNA: TGTGCCAGTACCTCTTCGGCCGGACGTTCACCCCTCCACTTT
V gene: TRBV19
clone size: -
D gene: -
J gene: TRBJ1-6

CDR3 protein: CASSVGGLGWDTQYF
CDR3 DNA: TGTGCCAGCAGCGTAGGGGGCTTAGGGTGGGATACGCAGTATTTT
V gene: TRBV9
clone size: -
D gene: -
J gene: TRBJ2-3

CDR3 protein: CASSRGPQEQYF
CDR3 DNA: TGTGCCAGCAGCCGCGGACCACAAGAGCAGTACTTC
V gene: TRBV11-1
clone size: -
D gene: -
J gene: TRBJ2-7

CDR3 protein: CASSLTSGGAKREQYF
CDR3 DNA: TGTGCCAGCAGCTTGACTAGCGGGGGAGCAAAGCGCGAGCAGTACTTC
V gene: TRBV5-6
clone size: once
D gene: TRBD2
J gene: TRBJ2-7

CDR3 protein: CASGLGTATNEKLFF
CDR3 DNA: TGTGCTAGTGGTCTTGGTACGGCAACTAATGAAAAACTGTTTTTT
V gene: TRBV12-5
clone size: -
D gene: -
J gene: TRBJ1-4

CDR3 protein: CASSLGAVNQPQHF
CDR3 DNA: TGTGCCAGCAGTCTTGGGGCGGTAAATCAGCCCCAGCATTTT
V gene: TRBV6-1
clone size: -
D gene: -
J gene: TRBJ1-5

CDR3 protein: CASSLRDGASYEQYF
CDR3 DNA: TGTGCCAGCAGCTTGAGGGACGGGGCGTCCTACGAGCAGTACTTC
V gene: TRBV11-3
clone size: -
D gene: -
J gene: TRBJ2-7

CDR3 protein: CASSLALYGENTGELFF
CDR3 DNA: TGTGCCAGCAGCTTAGCGCTATACGGGGAGAACACCGGGGAGCTGTTTTTT
V gene: TRBV7-2
clone size: -
D gene: -
J gene: TRBJ2-2

CDR3 protein: CASSLARDTQETQYF
CDR3 DNA: TGTGCCAGCAGCTTAGCAAGGGACACTCAAGAGACCCAGTACTTC
V gene: TRBV7-9
clone size: -
D gene: -
J gene: TRBJ2-5

CDR3 protein: CASSPGSVKGEQYF
CDR3 DNA: TGTGCCAGCTCACCGGGCTCGGTGAAAGGCGAGCAGTACTTC
V gene: TRBV18
clone size: -
D gene: -
J gene: TRBJ2-7

CDR3 protein: CASSSGTLNQPQHF
CDR3 DNA: TGTGCCAGCAGCTCCGGGACTCTCAATCAGCCCCAGCATTTT
V gene: TRBV2
clone size: -
D gene: -
J gene: TRBJ1-5

CDR3 protein: CASSEGDRVQPQHF
CDR3 DNA: TGTGCCAGCAGTGAAGGTGACAGGGTGCAGCCCCAGCATTTT
V gene: TRBV2
clone size: -
D gene: TRBD1
J gene: TRBJ1-5

CDR3 protein: CASSYSGTAFNQPQHF
CDR3 DNA: TGTGCCAGCAGTTACTCCGGGACAGCCTTCAATCAGCCCCAGCATTTT
V gene: TRBV6-5
clone size: -
D gene: TRBD1
J gene: TRBJ1-5

CDR3 protein: CATTANSYNEQFF
CDR3 DNA: TGTGCCACAACAGCGAACTCCTACAATGAGCAGTTCTTC
V gene: TRBV7-9
clone size: -
D gene: -
J gene: TRBJ2-1

CDR3 protein: CACSGNTIYF
CDR3 DNA: TGTGCCTGTTCTGGAAACACCATATATTTT
V gene: TRBV30
clone size: -
D gene: -
J gene: TRBJ1-3

CDR3 protein: CASTGGAEVHEQYF
CDR3 DNA: TGTGCCAGCACAGGGGGCGCGGAAGTCCACGAGCAGTACTTC
V gene: TRBV27
clone size: -
D gene: TRBD1
J gene: TRBJ2-7

CDR3 protein: CASIPFGGQPQHF
CDR3 DNA: TGTGCCAGCATACCCTTTGGGGGTCAGCCCCAGCATTTT
V gene: TRBV6-6
clone size: -
D gene: -
J gene: TRBJ1-5

CDR3 protein: CASSLGPGLAGLRTGELFF
CDR3 DNA: TGCGCCAGCAGCTTGGGCCCGGGACTAGCGGGGCTCAGGACCGGGGAGCTGTTTTTT
V gene: TRBV5-1
clone size: -
D gene: TRBD2
J gene: TRBJ2-2

CDR3 protein: CASSSRTGQDTEAFF
CDR3 DNA: TGTGCCAGCAGCTCTAGGACAGGGCAAGACACTGAAGCTTTCTTT
V gene: TRBV7-9
clone size: -
D gene: TRBD1
J gene: TRBJ1-1

CDR3 protein: CASRVLTDNSPLHF
CDR3 DNA: TGTGCCAGTAGAGTATTAACTGATAATTCACCCCTCCACTTT
V gene: TRBV19
clone size: -
D gene: -
J gene: TRBJ1-6

CDR3 protein: CASSYGSQTSYNEQFF
CDR3 DNA: TGCGCCAGCAGCTACGGGTCGCAGACCTCCTACAATGAGCAGTTCTTC
V gene: TRBV5-1
clone size: -
D gene: -
J gene: TRBJ2-1

CDR3 protein: CASSPGTGGSETQYF
CDR3 DNA: TGTGCCAGCAGCCCCGGGACAGGGGGCAGCGAGACCCAGTACTTC
V gene: TRBV9
clone size: -
D gene: TRBD1
J gene: TRBJ2-5

CDR3 protein: CASSTGQDYEQYF
CDR3 DNA: TGCGCCAGCAGCACGGGACAGGACTACGAGCAGTACTTC
V gene: TRBV5-1
clone size: few
D gene: TRBD1
J gene: TRBJ2-7

CDR3 protein: CASSSRGDQPQHF
CDR3 DNA: TGTGCCAGCAGTTCTCGAGGAGATCAGCCCCAGCATTTT
V gene: TRBV6-6
clone size: -
D gene: -
J gene: TRBJ1-5

CDR3 protein: CASSHKPLAGTGVQPQHF
CDR3 DNA: TGCGCCAGCAGCCACAAGCCTCTGGCCGGGACAGGGGTGCAGCCCCAGCATTTT
V gene: TRBV4-1
clone size: -
D gene: TRBD1
J gene: TRBJ1-5

CDR3 protein: CASSVRDRASKGQFF
CDR3 DNA: TGTGCCAGCAGCGTTCGGGACAGGGCCTCTAAAGGGCAGTTCTTC
V gene: TRBV9
clone size: -
D gene: TRBD1
J gene: TRBJ2-1

CDR3 protein: CASSTGLAGIQETQYF
CDR3 DNA: TGCGCCAGCAGCACGGGACTAGCGGGGATCCAAGAGACCCAGTACTTC
V gene: TRBV5-1
clone size: -
D gene: TRBD2
J gene: TRBJ2-5

CDR3 protein: CASSVAAAELQPQHF
CDR3 DNA: TGTGCCAGCAGCGTAGCTGCCGCAGAGCTTCAGCCCCAGCATTTT
V gene: TRBV9
clone size: -
D gene: -
J gene: TRBJ1-5

CDR3 protein: CASSIGPGGYEQYF
CDR3 DNA: TGTGCCAGCAGCATAGGACCAGGAGGCTACGAGCAGTACTTC
V gene: TRBV7-6
clone size: -
D gene: -
J gene: TRBJ2-7

CDR3 protein: CATSRDRGVIGGYTF
CDR3 DNA: TGTGCCACCAGCAGAGACAGGGGGGTAATCGGGGGCTACACCTTC
V gene: TRBV15
clone size: -
D gene: TRBD1
J gene: TRBJ1-2

CDR3 protein: CASSVATRDNEQFF
CDR3 DNA: TGTGCCAGCAGCGTAGCTACAAGGGACAATGAGCAGTTCTTC
V gene: TRBV9
clone size: -
D gene: -
J gene: TRBJ2-1

CDR3 protein: CASSAFREASRETQYF
CDR3 DNA: TGTGCCAGCAGCGCCTTCAGGGAGGCGAGCAGAGAGACCCAGTACTTC
V gene: TRBV5-6
clone size: -
D gene: -
J gene: TRBJ2-5